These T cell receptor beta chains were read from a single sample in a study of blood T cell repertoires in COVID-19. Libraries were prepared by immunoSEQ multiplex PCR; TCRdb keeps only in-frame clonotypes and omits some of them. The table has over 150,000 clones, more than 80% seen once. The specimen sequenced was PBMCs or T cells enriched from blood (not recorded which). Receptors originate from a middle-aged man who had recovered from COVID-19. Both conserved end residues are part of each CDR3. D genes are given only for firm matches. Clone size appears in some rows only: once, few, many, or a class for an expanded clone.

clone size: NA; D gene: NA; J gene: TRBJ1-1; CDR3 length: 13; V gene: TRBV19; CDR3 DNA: TGTGCCAGTAGTATAGTGAAGGGAGCTGAAGCTTTCTTT; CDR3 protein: CASSIVKGAEAFF
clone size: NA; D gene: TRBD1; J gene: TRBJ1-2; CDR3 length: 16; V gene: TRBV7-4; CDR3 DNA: TGTGCCAGCAGCTTAGGGGAGTCTTGGACAGGCTATGGCTACACCTTC; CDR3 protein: CASSLGESWTGYGYTF
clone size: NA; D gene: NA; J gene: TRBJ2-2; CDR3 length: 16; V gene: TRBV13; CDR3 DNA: TGTGCCAGCAGCTTAAGAGGAGACGGGGGCACCGGGGAGCTGTTTTTT; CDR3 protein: CASSLRGDGGTGELFF
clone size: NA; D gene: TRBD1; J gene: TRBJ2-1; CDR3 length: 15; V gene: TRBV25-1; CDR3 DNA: TGTGCCAGCAGTGAGACAGGGTCCCCCATCGATGAGCAGTTCTTC; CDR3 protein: CASSETGSPIDEQFF
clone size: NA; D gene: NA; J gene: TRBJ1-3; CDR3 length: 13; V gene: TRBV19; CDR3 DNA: TGTGCCAGTACAGGGCAATTTGGAAACACCATATATTTT; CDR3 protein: CASTGQFGNTIYF
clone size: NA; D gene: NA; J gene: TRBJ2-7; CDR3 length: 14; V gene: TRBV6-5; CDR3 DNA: TGTGCCAGCAGTTCCTACAGGGACTCCTACGAGCAGTACTTC; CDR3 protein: CASSSYRDSYEQYF
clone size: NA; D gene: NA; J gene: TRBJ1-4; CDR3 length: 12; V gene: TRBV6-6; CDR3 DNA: TGTGCCAGCAGTAATCTTAATGAAAAACTGTTTTTT; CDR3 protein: CASSNLNEKLFF
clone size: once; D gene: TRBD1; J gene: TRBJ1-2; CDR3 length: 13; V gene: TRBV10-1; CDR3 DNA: TGCGCCAGCAGCCCTGACAGGGTACATGGCTACACCTTC; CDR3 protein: CASSPDRVHGYTF
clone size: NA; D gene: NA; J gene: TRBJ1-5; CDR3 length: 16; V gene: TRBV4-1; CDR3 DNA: TGCGCCAGCAGCCAAGGCCAGGGGTCGGGCAATCAGCCCCAGCATTTT; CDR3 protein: CASSQGQGSGNQPQHF
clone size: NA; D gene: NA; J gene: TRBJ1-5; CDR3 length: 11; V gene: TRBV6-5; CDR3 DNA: TGTGCCAGCAGGGCAGGGCAGCCCCAGCATTTT; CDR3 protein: CASRAGQPQHF
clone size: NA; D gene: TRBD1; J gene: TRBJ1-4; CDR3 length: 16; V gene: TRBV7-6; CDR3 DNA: TGTGCCAGCAGCTTGGGACAGATACCTTTTCATGAAAAACTGTTTTTT; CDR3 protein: CASSLGQIPFHEKLFF
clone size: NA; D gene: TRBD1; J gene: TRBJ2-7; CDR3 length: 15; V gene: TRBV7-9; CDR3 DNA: TGTGCCAGCAGCTACCCGGGACAGGGGGCCTCCGAGCAGTACTTC; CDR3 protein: CASSYPGQGASEQYF
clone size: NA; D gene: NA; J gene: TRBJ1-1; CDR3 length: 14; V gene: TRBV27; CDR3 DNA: TGTGCCAGCCGTGGGCCGGGGTATGGGACTGAAGCTTTCTTT; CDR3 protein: CASRGPGYGTEAFF
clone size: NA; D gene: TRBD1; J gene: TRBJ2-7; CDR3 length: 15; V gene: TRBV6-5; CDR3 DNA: TGTGCCAGCAGGGGGATTAGGGACAGGGAGTACGAGCAGTACTTC; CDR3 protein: CASRGIRDREYEQYF
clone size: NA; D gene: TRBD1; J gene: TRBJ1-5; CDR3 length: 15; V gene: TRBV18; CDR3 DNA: TGTGCCAGCTCATTCGGACAGGGGGGCAATCAGCCCCAGCATTTT; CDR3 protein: CASSFGQGGNQPQHF
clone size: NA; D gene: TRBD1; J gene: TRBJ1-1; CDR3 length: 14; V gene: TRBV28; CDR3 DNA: TGTGCCAGCAGTTTCTTACATCAGGGGGCTGAAGCTTTCTTT; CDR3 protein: CASSFLHQGAEAFF
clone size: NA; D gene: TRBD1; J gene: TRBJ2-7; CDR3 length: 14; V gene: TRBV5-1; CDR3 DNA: TGCGCCAGCAGTTCCGGGACAGCGCTAAACGAGCAGTACTTC; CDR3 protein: CASSSGTALNEQYF
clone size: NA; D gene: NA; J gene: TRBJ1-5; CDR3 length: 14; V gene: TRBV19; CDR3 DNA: TGTGCCAGTAGTATAGACCTATACAATCAGCCCCAGCATTTT; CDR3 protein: CASSIDLYNQPQHF
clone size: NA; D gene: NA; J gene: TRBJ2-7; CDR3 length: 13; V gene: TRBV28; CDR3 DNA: TGTGCCAGCCTGAGACAGGGACTCTACGAGCAGTACTTC; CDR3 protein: CASLRQGLYEQYF
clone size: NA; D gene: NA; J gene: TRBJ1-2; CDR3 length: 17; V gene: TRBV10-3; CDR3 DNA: TGTGCCATCAGTGACCGAGCTAGAGGGGGTGGAGGCTATGGCTACACCTTC; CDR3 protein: CAISDRARGGGGYGYTF
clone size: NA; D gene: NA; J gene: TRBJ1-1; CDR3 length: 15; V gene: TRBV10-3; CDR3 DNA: TGTGCCATCAGCGTGACCGACGGGGGAAACACTGAAGCTTTCTTT; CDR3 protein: CAISVTDGGNTEAFF
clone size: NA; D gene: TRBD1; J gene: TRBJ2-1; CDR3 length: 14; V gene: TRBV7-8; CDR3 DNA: TGTGCCAGCAGCCCCCGCCCGACAGGGGATGAGCAGTTCTTC; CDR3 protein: CASSPRPTGDEQFF
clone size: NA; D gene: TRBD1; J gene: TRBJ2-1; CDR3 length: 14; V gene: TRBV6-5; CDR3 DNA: TGTGCCAGCAGTTACAACAGGGGGCCTAATGAGCAGTTCTTC; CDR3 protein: CASSYNRGPNEQFF
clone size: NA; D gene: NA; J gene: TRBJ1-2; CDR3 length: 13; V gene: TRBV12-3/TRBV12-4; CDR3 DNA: TGTGCCAGCAGTTTGGGGCGGAACTATGGCTACACCTTC; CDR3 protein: CASSLGRNYGYTF
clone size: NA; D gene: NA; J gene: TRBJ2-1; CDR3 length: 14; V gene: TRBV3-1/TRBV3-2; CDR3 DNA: TGTGCCAGCAGCCAAGACCTTGTGTCGGGGGAGCAGTTCTTC; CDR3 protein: CASSQDLVSGEQFF
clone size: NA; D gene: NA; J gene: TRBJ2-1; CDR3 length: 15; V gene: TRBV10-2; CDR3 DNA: TGCGCCAGCTGGGGGGCGGACAGGCGAGGAAATGAGCAGTTCTTC; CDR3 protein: CASWGADRRGNEQFF
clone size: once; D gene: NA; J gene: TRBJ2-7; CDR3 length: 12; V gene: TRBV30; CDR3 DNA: TGTGCCCGGTCGGGATATGTCGGCGAGCAGTACTTC; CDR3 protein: CARSGYVGEQYF
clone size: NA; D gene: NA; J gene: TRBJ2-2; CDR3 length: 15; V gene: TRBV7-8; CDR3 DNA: TGTGCCAGCAGTCAAAGACGGGAGAACACCGGGGAGCTGTTTTTT; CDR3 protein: CASSQRRENTGELFF
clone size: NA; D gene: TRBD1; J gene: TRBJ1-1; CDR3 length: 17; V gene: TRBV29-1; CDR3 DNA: TGCAGCGTTGTTCTCCTTACGCAGGGGGAATGGAACACTGAAGCTTTCTTT; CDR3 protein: CSVVLLTQGEWNTEAFF
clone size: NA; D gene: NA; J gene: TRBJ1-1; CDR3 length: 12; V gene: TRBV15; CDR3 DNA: TGTGCCACCAGCAGAGACCGCACTGAAGCTTTCTTT; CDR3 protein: CATSRDRTEAFF
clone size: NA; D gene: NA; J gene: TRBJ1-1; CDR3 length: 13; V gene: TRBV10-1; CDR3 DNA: TGCGCCAGCAGTGAGGCCGACAGGAGTGAAGCTTTCTTT; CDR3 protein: CASSEADRSEAFF
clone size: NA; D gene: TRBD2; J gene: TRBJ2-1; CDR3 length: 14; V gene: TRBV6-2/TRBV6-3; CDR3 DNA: TGTGCCAGCAGTTACTCGGCTAGCGGCAATGAGCAGTTCTTC; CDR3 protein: CASSYSASGNEQFF
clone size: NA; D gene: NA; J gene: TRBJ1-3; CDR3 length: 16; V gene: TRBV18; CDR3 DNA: TGTGCCAGCTCATTAAGCCAGGGTTTCTCTGGAAACACCATATATTTT; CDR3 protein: CASSLSQGFSGNTIYF
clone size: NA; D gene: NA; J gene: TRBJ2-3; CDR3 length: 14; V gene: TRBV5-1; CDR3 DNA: TGCGCCAGCAGCTTGACTCTTTACACAGATACGCAGTATTTT; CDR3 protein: CASSLTLYTDTQYF
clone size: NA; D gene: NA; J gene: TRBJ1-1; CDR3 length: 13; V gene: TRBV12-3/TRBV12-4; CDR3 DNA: TGTGCCAGCAGTTTAGGGCAGAACACTGAAGCTTTCTTT; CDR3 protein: CASSLGQNTEAFF
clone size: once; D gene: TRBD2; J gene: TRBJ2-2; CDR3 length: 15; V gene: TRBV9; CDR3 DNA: TGTGCCAGCAGCGTAGATGCGGGAGAAACCGGGGAGCTGTTTTTT; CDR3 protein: CASSVDAGETGELFF
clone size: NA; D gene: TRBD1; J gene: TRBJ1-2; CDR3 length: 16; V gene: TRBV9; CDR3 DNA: TGTGCCAGCAGCGTAGAAGCGACAGGGTACTACTATGGCTACACCTTC; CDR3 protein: CASSVEATGYYYGYTF
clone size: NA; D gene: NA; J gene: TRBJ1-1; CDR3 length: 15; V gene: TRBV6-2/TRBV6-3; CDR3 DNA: TGTGCCAGCAGTTTCCTCACATCCCCGAACACTGAAGCTTTCTTT; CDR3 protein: CASSFLTSPNTEAFF
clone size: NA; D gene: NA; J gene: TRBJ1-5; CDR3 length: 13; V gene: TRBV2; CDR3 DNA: TGTGCCACCTGGGGGGGTGTGAATCAGCCCCAGCATTTT; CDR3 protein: CATWGGVNQPQHF
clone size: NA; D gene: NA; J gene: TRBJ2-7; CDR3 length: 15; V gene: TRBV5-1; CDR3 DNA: TGCGCCAGCAGCTTGGAGCAGGGGGGCTCCTACGAGCAGTACTTC; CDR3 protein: CASSLEQGGSYEQYF
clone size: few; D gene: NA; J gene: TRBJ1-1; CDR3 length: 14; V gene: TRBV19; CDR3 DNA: TGTGCCAGTAGCCCATGGGGGGGGAACACTGAAGCTTTCTTT; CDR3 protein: CASSPWGGNTEAFF
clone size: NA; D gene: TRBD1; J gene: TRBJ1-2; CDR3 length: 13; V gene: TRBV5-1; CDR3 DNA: TGCGCCAGCAGCCGAGGGGACAGCTATGGCTACACCTTC; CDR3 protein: CASSRGDSYGYTF
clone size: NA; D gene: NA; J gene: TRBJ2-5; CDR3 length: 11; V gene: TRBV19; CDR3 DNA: TGTGCCAGTAGTCTCCAAGAGACCCAGTACTTC; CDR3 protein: CASSLQETQYF
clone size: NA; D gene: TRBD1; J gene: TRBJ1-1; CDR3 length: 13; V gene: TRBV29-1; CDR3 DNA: TGCAGCGTAGAGAGGGGGCTGAAGACTGAAGCTTTCTTT; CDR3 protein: CSVERGLKTEAFF
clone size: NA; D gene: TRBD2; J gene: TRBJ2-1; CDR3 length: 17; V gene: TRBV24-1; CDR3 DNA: TGTGCCACCAGTGATCCTACTCTAGCGGGGGGGCCGAATGAGCAGTTCTTC; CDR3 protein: CATSDPTLAGGPNEQFF
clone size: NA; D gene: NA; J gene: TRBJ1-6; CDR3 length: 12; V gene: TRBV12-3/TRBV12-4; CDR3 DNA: TGTGCCAGCGGCAGGGATCAATCACCCCTCCACTTT; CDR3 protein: CASGRDQSPLHF
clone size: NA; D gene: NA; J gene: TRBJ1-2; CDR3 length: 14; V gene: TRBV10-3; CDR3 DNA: TGTGCCATCAGTGACAATAACAGACCCTATGGCTACACCTTC; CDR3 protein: CAISDNNRPYGYTF
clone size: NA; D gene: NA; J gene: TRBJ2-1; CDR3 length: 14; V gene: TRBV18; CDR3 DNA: TGTGCCAGCTCACCACCTTCCAGTCGCAATGAGCAGTTCTTC; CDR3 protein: CASSPPSSRNEQFF
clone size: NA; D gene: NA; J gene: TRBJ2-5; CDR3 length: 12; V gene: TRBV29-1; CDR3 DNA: TGCAGCGTTGAGTCGGTCCAAGAGACCCAGTACTTC; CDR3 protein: CSVESVQETQYF
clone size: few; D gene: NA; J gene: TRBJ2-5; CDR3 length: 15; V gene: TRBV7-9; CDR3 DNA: TGTGCCAGCAGATCCAAATTAGGACTACAAGAGACCCAGTACTTC; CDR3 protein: CASRSKLGLQETQYF
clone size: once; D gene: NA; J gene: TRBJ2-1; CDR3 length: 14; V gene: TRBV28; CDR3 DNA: TGTGCCAGCAGTTTGGACCCGCGCAGGGATGAGCAGTTCTTC; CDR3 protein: CASSLDPRRDEQFF
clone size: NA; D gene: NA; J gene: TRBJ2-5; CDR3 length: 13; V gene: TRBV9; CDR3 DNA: TGTGCCAGCAGCGGTGGAGGGGAGGAGACCCAGTACTTC; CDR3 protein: CASSGGGEETQYF
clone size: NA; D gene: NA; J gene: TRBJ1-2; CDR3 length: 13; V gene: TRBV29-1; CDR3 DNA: TGCAGCGTTGGGGAGGGGAATGGCTATGGCTACACCTTC; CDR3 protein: CSVGEGNGYGYTF
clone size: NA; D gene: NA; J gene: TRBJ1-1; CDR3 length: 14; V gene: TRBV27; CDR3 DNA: TGTGCCAGCAGGCGGGCAGGATCGAACACTGAAGCTTTCTTT; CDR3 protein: CASRRAGSNTEAFF
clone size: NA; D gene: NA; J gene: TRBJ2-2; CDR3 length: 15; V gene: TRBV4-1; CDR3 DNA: TGCGCCAGCAGCCAAGAAAGAGGGTCCGTTGGGGAGCTGTTTTTT; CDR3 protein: CASSQERGSVGELFF
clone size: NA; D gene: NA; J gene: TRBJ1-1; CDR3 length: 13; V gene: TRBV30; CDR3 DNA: TGTGCCTGGAAAAACAGGGCGAACACTGAAGCTTTCTTT; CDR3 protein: CAWKNRANTEAFF